The clone carrying this TCR beta chain was found many times. The target antigen is unknown. These data are taken from a study of human T cells and chemical hapten exposure. The CDR3 totals 12 residues. The V and J ends lost 7 bases and 5 bases respectively, with 14 bases between them. The germline gives CDR1 SQVTM, CDR2 ANQGSEA. Per the authors' pipeline: TCRs per sample had a median of 95,638 and ranged from roughly 20,000 to 700,000. A single record per CDR3 protein comes from TCRdb applying MiXCR to the RACE reads. In this record, the V and J calls reflect TCRdb's handling and not the investigators' own analysis. The sample lists 75,000 to 95,000 distinct CDR3 sequences; 12% were seen once. Study-level findings and limits: Donors had alopecia, so their immune response may differ from healthy people's.

Specified time point: patch test 1, 2 weeks after DPC sensitization. As to treatment: therapeutic diphenylcyclopropenone sensitization with weekly scalp DPC. People who gave samples had alopecia, were 18 to 70 years old, and were suitable for DPC. This clonotype originated in a woman aged 55-69 years with alopecia areata. Some clones in this sample may be carry-over from other donors' samples. This specimen was whole blood, taken in connection with sensitization to the hapten diphenylcyclopropenone (DPC). This chain links TRBV29-1 with TRBJ2-5; possibly TRBD1 for D (5 bases). In DNA, the CDR3 is TGCAGCGGGGGCTGGTCTTCGGAGACCCAGTACTTC. Residues: CSGGWSSETQYF.